A single sample is the source of the 30 T cell receptor beta chains below, sequenced in a study of OX40 agonist ivuxolimab in advanced cancers. Here immunoSEQ multiplex PCR was the method, and the copy in TCRdb shows in-frame clones only, minus some. The top ten clones hold under 0.85% of a sample with 98,000 or so clones, 75% to 95% of them seen once. The sequencing used CD4+ or CD8+ T cells sorted from blood, collected in a trial of the OX40 agonist ivuxolimab. Receptor source: an adult with an advanced solid tumor such as melanoma, head and neck, liver or kidney cancer.

The rearrangement links TRBV18 to TRBJ2-5; D is possibly TRBD2 (7 bases). This CDR3 has 14 amino acids. Germline assignment: CDR1 KGHSH and CDR2 LQKENI. Trimming pared 1 base from V and 3 bases from J, leaving 9 bases between. CDR3 coding DNA: TGTGCCAGCTCACCACAAGGGGGGGAAGAGACCCAGTACTTC. Translation gives CASSPQGGEETQYF.

CDR3 protein: CAWSRGLGGNEKLFF. DNA of the CDR3: TGTGCCTGGAGTAGGGGGTTGGGGGGTAATGAAAAACTGTTTTTT. The chain combines TRBV30 with TRBJ1-4, with D perhaps matching TRBD1 (6 bases). V shed 2 bases and J shed 4 bases, with 14 bases lying between them. Germline CDR1 is GTSNPN and CDR2 is SVGIG (reference sequence). The CDR3 spans 15 residues.

The chain combines TRBV11-2 with TRBJ2-5, with 9 bases aligning to TRBD2. The germline V gene has CDR1 SGHAT and CDR2 FQNNGV. V dropped 2 bases and J dropped 5; count of bases not matched to a gene: 9. The CDR3 has 16 amino acids. The CDR3 here is CASSLMGLAPRETQYF. The CDR3 DNA follows: TGTGCCAGCAGCTTAATGGGACTAGCCCCAAGGGAGACCCAGTACTTC.

The V call is TRBV2, the J call TRBJ1-3, with D tentatively TRBD1 (5 bases). Per the germline V gene, CDR1 is SNHLY and CDR2 is FYNNEI. With 8 bases removed from V and 3 bases from J, the gap between germline ends came to 20 bases. The length of the CDR3 is 16 residues. CDR3 DNA: TGTGCCAGCCAGATTAGTCGAGGGGAACTTGGAAACACCATATATTTT. Translation: CASQISRGELGNTIYF. Looking up the rest from reference TRBV2 and TRBJ1-3 gives the full variable domain: EPEVTQTPSHQVTQMGQEVILRCVPISNHLYFYWYRQILGQKVEFLVSFYNNEISEKSEIFDDQFSVERPDGSNFTLKIRSTKLEDSAMYFCASQISRGELGNTIYFGEGSWLTVV.

The J gene is TRBJ2-5, the V gene TRBV4-2; 8 bases agree with TRBD2. This CDR3 spans 13 amino acids. Looked up from germline, CDR1 is LGHNA and CDR2 is YNFKEQ. The V segment lost 2 bases and the J segment 5 bases; nucleotides outside the gene matches: 1. CDR3 in amino acids: CASSQPGGETQYF. As DNA, the CDR3 is TGTGCCAGCAGCCAACCGGGAGGGGAGACCCAGTACTTC.

The genes are TRBV6-5 and TRBJ2-3; 10 bases agree with TRBD2. Germline V gene lookup returns CDR1 MNHEY and CDR2 SVGAGI. CDR3 length: 15 residues. V lost 6 bases, J lost 4 bases, and 7 bases stayed unmatched. CDR3 coding DNA: TGTGCCAGCAGACTAGCGGGAACTTACTCAGATACGCAGTATTTT. Residues: CASRLAGTYSDTQYF.

In the case of this clone: One end of the junction is discordant with germline, which a read error may explain. Distinct nucleotide sequences in the sample also encode this CDR3. V usage is TRBV5-6 and J usage is TRBJ2-5, with 7 bases aligning to TRBD1. Germline V gene data show CDR1 as SGHDT and CDR2 as YYEEEE. The CDR3 contains 16 residues. Written as DNA, the CDR3 is TGCGCCAGCAGCTTGGCCCAGACAGGGTTACAAGAGACCCAGTACTTC. It yields the protein CASSLAQTGLQETQYF.

This clone was recorded only once. The V call is TRBV6-5, the J call TRBJ1-3; maybe TRBD1 (6 bases). Germline V CDR1 and CDR2: MNHEY, SVGAGI. This CDR3 spans 14 amino acids. The V end lost 4 bases, the J end lost 3 bases, and 10 bases lay between the germline ends. Here the CDR3 reads CASSLRDIGNTIYF. DNA for the CDR3: TGTGCCAGCAGTTTACGGGACATTGGAAACACCATATATTTT.

This chain joins TRBV9 and TRBJ2-7; 12 nucleotides line up with TRBD1. Germline trimming cut 4 bases from V and 2 bases from J; bases unmatched to any gene: 4. CDR1 and CDR2 from the germline V gene are SGDLS and YYNGEE. The CDR3 runs 15 residues. The CDR3 loop reads CASSPGTGGPYEQYF. The CDR3 nucleotides are TGTGCCAGCAGCCCAGGGACAGGGGGCCCCTACGAGCAGTACTTC.

The J gene is TRBJ1-3, the V gene TRBV6-5; D gene uncertain. The length of the CDR3 is 15 residues. Trimming shortened V by 4 bases and J by 0 bases, and 10 bases separated the two germline ends. Germline-derived CDR1 and CDR2 are MNHEY and SVGAGI. CDR3 DNA: TGTGCCAGCAGTTCGATTAAGAGCTCTGGAAACACCATATATTTT. It is translated as CASSSIKSSGNTIYF.

This clone was counted a single time. The chain uses TRBV5-8 and TRBJ2-2; no clear D gene. CDR3 size: 15 residues. With 4 bases removed from V and 4 bases from J, the gap between germline ends came to 14 bases. Germline V gives CDR1 SGHTS, CDR2 YDEGEE. The CDR3 DNA follows: TGTGCCAGCAGCCCCCCCGGGCGTATCACCGGGGAGCTGTTTTTT. It encodes CASSPPGRITGELFF.

V is TRBV28 and J is TRBJ2-7; D is uncertain. CDR1 and CDR2 from the germline V gene are MDHEN and SYDVKM. V was cut by 6 bases and J by 2 bases, with 11 bases left in between. There are 13 residues in the CDR3. CDR3 in amino acids: CASRTLQPYEQYF. The CDR3 DNA reads TGTGCCAGCAGGACACTTCAACCCTACGAGCAGTACTTC.

The chain combines TRBV7-9 with TRBJ1-1, with D unclear. The germline gives CDR1 SEHNR, CDR2 FQNEAQ (reference sequence). V lost 4 bases to trimming and J lost 2 bases, with 8 bases between them. This CDR3 spans 13 amino acids. The CDR3 DNA reads as TGTGCCAGCAGCTCCCTAGGAAACACTGAAGCTTTCTTT. Translated: CASSSLGNTEAFF.

The chain uses TRBV11-2 and TRBJ2-2; TRBD1 is a possible D gene (6 bases). V shed 5 bases and J shed 1 base, with 11 bases lying between them. The CDR3 loop spans 15 amino acids. Germline V gives CDR1 SGHAT, CDR2 FQNNGV. The CDR3 DNA sequence: TGTGCCAGCAGCGACAGGAGATGGAACACCGGGGAGCTGTTTTTT. It specifies CASSDRRWNTGELFF.

This sequence joins TRBV6-5 and TRBJ2-3, with a possible D match to TRBD1 (5 bases). This CDR3 contains 15 residues. V was cut by 6 bases and J by 1 base, with 14 bases left in between. CDR1 MNHEY and CDR2 SVGAGI come from the germline V gene. The CDR3 protein is CASRLDRIRTDTQYF. The CDR3 DNA reads as TGTGCCAGCAGACTCGACAGAATTCGCACAGATACGCAGTATTTT.

The chain links TRBV29-1 to TRBJ1-1, with 10 bases identical to TRBD1. J lost 0 bases, V lost 3 bases, and 4 bases had no gene match. The CDR3 has 15 amino acids. Germline V gene lookup returns CDR1 SQVTM and CDR2 ANQGSEA. The CDR3 here is CSVEGTGVMNTEAFF. CDR3 sequence (DNA): TGCAGCGTTGAGGGGACAGGGGTTATGAACACTGAAGCTTTCTTT.

This clone was recorded only once. This chain connects TRBV7-3 to TRBJ1-1; D gene unclear. The CDR3 has 13 amino acids. From germline, CDR1 is SGHTA and CDR2 FQGTGA. V lost 6 bases to trimming and J lost 5 bases, with 13 bases between them. In DNA, the CDR3 is TGTGCCAGCAGTTACCAAGCGGGAACTGAAGCTTTCTTT. It is translated as CASSYQAGTEAFF.

The chain couples TRBV11-3 to TRBJ2-5; D gene uncertain. Trimming cost V 1 base and J 1 base, with 1 base left between them. Germline V lookup: CDR1 SGHNT, CDR2 YENEEA. CDR3 size: 12 residues. The CDR3 DNA reads TGTGCCAGCAGCTTAGTCCAAGAGACCCAGTACTTC. It yields the protein CASSLVQETQYF.

The rearrangement joins TRBV18 to TRBJ1-5, with 9 bases matching TRBD1. With 4 bases clipped from V and 3 bases from J, the junction kept 16 bases outside the gene matches. From germline, CDR1 is KGHSH and CDR2 LQKENI. The CDR3 is 19 residues long. CDR3 DNA sequence: TGTGCCAGCTCACAAACCTCGAGATGGACAGGGGCATACAATCAGCCCCAGCATTTT. Amino acid sequence: CASSQTSRWTGAYNQPQHF.

V gene TRBV29-1 combines with J gene TRBJ1-5, with no clear D. Trimming cost V 2 bases and J 10 bases, with 24 bases left between them. In germline, CDR1 is SQVTM, CDR2 ANQGSEA. The CDR3 totals 16 residues. The CDR3 loop reads CSVELRPGFGKDPQHF. CDR3 DNA: TGCAGCGTTGAATTGCGGCCAGGTTTTGGGAAGGATCCCCAGCATTTT. Together with reference TRBV29-1 and TRBJ1-5, the CDR3 gives the full variable domain: SAVISQKPSRDICQRGTSLTIQCQVDSQVTMMFWYRQQPGQSLTLIATANQGSEATYESGFVIDKFPISRPNLTFSTLTVSNMSPEDSSIYLCSVELRPGFGKDPQHFGDGTRLSIL.

The genes are TRBV7-8 and TRBJ2-1; no firm D call. The CDR3 extends over 14 amino acids. Germline values: CDR1 SGHVS, CDR2 FQNEAQ. The V end lost 5 bases, the J end lost 8 bases, and 16 bases lay between the germline ends. CDR3 in DNA: TGTGCCAGCAGCCTCAGACCCGGCCCCGATGAGCAGTTCTTC. Encoded protein: CASSLRPGPDEQFF. Full variable domain (remainder filled in from reference TRBV7-8 and TRBJ2-1): GAGVSQSPRYKVAKRGQDVALRCDPISGHVSLFWYQQALGQGPEFLTYFQNEAQLDKSGLPSDRFFAERPEGSVSTLKIQRTQQEDSAVYLCASSLRPGPDEQFFGPGTRLTVL.

The chain joins TRBV30 to TRBJ1-2, with unresolved D. The CDR3 runs to 10 residues. The ends were cut back, 3 bases at V and 6 bases at J, with 5 bases in the middle. CDR1 and CDR2 (germline): GTSNPN, SVGIG (reference sequence). The CDR3, as DNA: TGTGCCTGGAGAGGAAATGGCTACACCTTC. This gives the protein CAWRGNGYTF.

This chain links TRBV6-5 with TRBJ2-3; a weak D match, TRBD2 (7 bases). The CDR3 extends over 16 amino acids. V lost 0 bases and J lost 1, with 11 bases in between. From germline, CDR1 is MNHEY and CDR2 SVGAGI. As DNA, the CDR3 is TGTGCCAGCAGTTACTCGGGGGGGCAGGGCACAGATACGCAGTATTTT. Its protein product is CASSYSGGQGTDTQYF.

V usage is TRBV28 and J usage is TRBJ2-5; D is ambiguous. This CDR3 region has 11 residues. Trimming took off 5 bases at V and 4 bases at J, with 5 bases between the two ends. In germline, CDR1 is MDHEN, CDR2 SYDVKM. This CDR3 is CASSPGETQYF. The CDR3 DNA sequence: TGTGCCAGCAGTCCGGGAGAGACCCAGTACTTC.

This rearrangement joins TRBV7-8 to TRBJ2-7; 7 bases match TRBD2. The CDR3 is made up of 17 amino acids. The germline V gene has CDR1 SGHVS and CDR2 FQNEAQ. Trimming at V came to 1 base and at J to 4 bases, leaving 13 bases not matched to a gene. CDR3 sequence (DNA): TGTGCCAGCAGCTTAGGCCAGGCTAGCGGAGAATATTACGAGCAGTACTTC. Protein sequence: CASSLGQASGEYYEQYF.

The V and J genes are TRBV5-1 and TRBJ1-2, with TRBD1 identical over 7 bases. J was trimmed by 6 bases and V by 2 bases; bases with no gene match: 4. The germline CDR1 and CDR2 sequences are SGHRS and YFSETQ. The CDR3 runs to 13 residues. CDR3 DNA sequence: TGCGCCAGCAGCTTTGCTACAGGGGATGGCTACACCTTC. It codes for CASSFATGDGYTF.

CDR3 coding DNA: TGTGCCAGCAGTGAAGCAGCAGGGATTAATTCACCCCTCCACTTT. Amino acids: CASSEAAGINSPLHF. The rearrangement uses TRBV6-1 and TRBJ1-6; perhaps TRBD1 as D (5 bases). The germline CDR1 and CDR2 sequences are MNHNS and SASEGT. With 0 bases removed from V and 6 bases from J, the gap between germline ends came to 9 bases. The CDR3 is 15 residues long.

The rearrangement links TRBV25-1 to TRBJ2-2; TRBD2 might be the D (5 bases). Between the trimmed V and J ends, which lost 0 bases and 6 bases, there was a span of 11 bases. The germline V gene has CDR1 MGHDK and CDR2 SYGVNS. The CDR3 sequence is 15 residues long. Here the CDR3 DNA reads TGTGCCAGCAGTGAATACAGTGGGGAGTCCGGGGAGCTGTTTTTT. Amino acids: CASSEYSGESGELFF.

V is TRBV5-1 and J is TRBJ2-4, with a possible D match to TRBD2 (5 bases). Looked up from germline, CDR1 is SGHRS and CDR2 is YFSETQ. V shed 0 bases and J shed 7 bases, with 11 bases lying between them. The CDR3 covers 14 residues. CDR3: CASSLDARRNIQYF. The CDR3 bases are TGCGCCAGCAGCTTGGACGCGAGGAGGAACATTCAGTACTTC.

The J gene is TRBJ2-1, the V gene TRBV5-6; 9 bases agree with TRBD2. This CDR3 is 15 amino acids long. V shed 1 base, J shed 8 bases, and the junction held 7 bases outside the gene matches. Germline CDR1 reads SGHDT; CDR2 reads YYEEEE. CDR3 sequence: CASSLSREGRDEQFF. The CDR3 nucleotides are TGTGCCAGCAGCTTGTCGCGGGAGGGCCGCGATGAGCAGTTCTTC.